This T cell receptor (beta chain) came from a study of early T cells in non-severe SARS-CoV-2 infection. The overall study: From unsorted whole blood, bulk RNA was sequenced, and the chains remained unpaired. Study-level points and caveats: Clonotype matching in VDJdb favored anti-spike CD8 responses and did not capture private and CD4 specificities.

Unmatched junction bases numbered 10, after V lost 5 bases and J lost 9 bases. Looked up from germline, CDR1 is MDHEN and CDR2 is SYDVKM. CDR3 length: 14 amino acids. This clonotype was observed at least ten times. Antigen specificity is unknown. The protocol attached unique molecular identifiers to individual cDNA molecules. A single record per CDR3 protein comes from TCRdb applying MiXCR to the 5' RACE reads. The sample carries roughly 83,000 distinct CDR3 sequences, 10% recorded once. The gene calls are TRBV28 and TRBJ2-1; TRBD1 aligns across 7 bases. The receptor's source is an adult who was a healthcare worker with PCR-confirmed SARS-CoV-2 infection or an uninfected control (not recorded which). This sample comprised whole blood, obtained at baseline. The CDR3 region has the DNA TGTGCCAGCAGTCGCCAGACAGGGATGGGTGAGCAGTTCTTC. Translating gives CASSRQTGMGEQFF.